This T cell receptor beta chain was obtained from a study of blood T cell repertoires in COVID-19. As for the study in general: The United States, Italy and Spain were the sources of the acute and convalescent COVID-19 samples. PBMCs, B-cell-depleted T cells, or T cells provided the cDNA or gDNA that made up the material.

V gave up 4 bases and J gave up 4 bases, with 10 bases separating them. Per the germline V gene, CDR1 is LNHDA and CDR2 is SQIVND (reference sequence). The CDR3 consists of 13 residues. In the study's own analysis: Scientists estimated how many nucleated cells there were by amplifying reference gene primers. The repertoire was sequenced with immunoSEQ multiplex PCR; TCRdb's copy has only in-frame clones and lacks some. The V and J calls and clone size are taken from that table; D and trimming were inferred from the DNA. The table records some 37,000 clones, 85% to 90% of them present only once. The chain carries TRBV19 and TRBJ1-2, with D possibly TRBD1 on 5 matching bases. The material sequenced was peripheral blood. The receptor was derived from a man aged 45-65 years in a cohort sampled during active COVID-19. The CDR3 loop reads CASSTTVSYGYTF. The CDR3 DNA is TGTGCCAGTAGTACGACAGTGAGCTATGGCTACACCTTC.